The clone carrying this T cell receptor beta chain appeared a few times. As yet, its antigen is unknown. This entry comes from a study of regulatory T cells in long-lasting Graves disease. Time point of the sample: newly diagnosed GD, antithyroid drugs for less than 3 months. RNA from PBMCs was the source of the TCR library. Study-wide findings and caveats: Gene preferences differed: TRBV28, TRBJ1-2, TRBJ2-5 in persistent cases.

The CDR3 length is 13 residues. The ends were cut back, 0 bases at V and 8 bases at J, with 11 bases in the middle. The germline V gene has CDR1 KGHSH and CDR2 LQKENI. Building of the TCR beta libraries involved iRepertoire HTBI primers and Arm-PCR of CDR3 regions. TCRdb independently ran MiXCR on the multiplex PCR reads; one entry per CDR3 protein. The sample has some 240,000 distinct CDR3 sequences, roughly a fifth seen once. A further study also used this sample, focusing on T cells in Graves' hyperthyroidism and ophthalmopathy.

The source of this sequence is a woman in her 30s with Graves disease. V gene TRBV18 combines with J gene TRBJ2-7; a weak D match, TRBD1 (6 bases). Material: peripheral blood mononuclear cells (PBMCs), obtained at new diagnosis, from a patient treated with antithyroid drugs. CDR3 DNA sequence: TGTGCCAGCTCACCACCTACAGGGTTAAAGCAGTACTTC. It codes for CASSPPTGLKQYF.